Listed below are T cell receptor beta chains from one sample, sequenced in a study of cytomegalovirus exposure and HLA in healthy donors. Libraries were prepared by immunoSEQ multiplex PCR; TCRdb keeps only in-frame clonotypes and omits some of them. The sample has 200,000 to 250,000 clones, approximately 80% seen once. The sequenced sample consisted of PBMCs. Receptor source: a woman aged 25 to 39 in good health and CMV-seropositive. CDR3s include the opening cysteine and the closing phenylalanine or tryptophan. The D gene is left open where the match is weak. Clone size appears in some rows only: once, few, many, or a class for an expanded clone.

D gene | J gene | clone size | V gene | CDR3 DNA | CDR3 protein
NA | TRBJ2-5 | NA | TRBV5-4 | TGTGCCAGCAGCTCGGGACGCTATGAAGAGACCCAGTACTTC | CASSSGRYEETQYF
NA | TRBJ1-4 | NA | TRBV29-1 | TGCAGCGTCGCCAGAACAACTAATGAAAAACTGTTTTTT | CSVARTTNEKLFF
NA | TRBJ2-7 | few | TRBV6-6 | TGTGCCAGCAGTTACCCGGACAGCTCCTACGAGCAGTACTTC | CASSYPDSSYEQYF
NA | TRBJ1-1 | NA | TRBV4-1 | TGCGCCAGCAGCAATGGAGTCACTGAAGCTTTCTTT | CASSNGVTEAFF
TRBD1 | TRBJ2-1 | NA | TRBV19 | TGTGCCAGTAGTGGGTGGGACAGCCGCTACAATGAGCAGTTCTTC | CASSGWDSRYNEQFF
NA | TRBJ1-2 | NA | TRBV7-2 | TGTGCCAGCAGCCTCCAGGGAGGAGGCGGGTATGGCTACACCTTC | CASSLQGGGGYGYTF
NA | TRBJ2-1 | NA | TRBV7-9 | TGTGCCAGCAGCTTATTAGGTAGCGGCATGTCCTACAATGAGCAGTTCTTC | CASSLLGSGMSYNEQFF
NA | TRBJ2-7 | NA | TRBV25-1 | TGTGCCAGCAGTCACTTATACGGGAGTATAAACGAGCAGTACTTC | CASSHLYGSINEQYF
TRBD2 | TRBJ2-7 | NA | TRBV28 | TGTGCCAGCAGTCCAGACGGGACTACCGCCTACGAGCAGTACTTC | CASSPDGTTAYEQYF
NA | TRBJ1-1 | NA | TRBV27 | TGTGCCAGCAGAGGGTCGGGGAAAGCTTTCTTT | CASRGSGKAFF
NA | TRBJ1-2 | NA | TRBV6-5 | TGTGCCAGCAGTTGGGCCAGGGGAAGCTATGGCTACACCTTC | CASSWARGSYGYTF
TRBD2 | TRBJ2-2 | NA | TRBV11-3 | TGTGCCAGCAGCCAAGAGGTGCGAGCGGGAGGGACCGGGGAGCTGTTTTTT | CASSQEVRAGGTGELFF
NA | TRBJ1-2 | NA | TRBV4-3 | TGCGCCAGCAGCCAAACACGGACCTATGGCTACACCTTC | CASSQTRTYGYTF
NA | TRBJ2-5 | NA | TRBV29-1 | TGCAGCGTTGACGAGGGGAGGCGAGAGACCCAGTACTTC | CSVDEGRRETQYF
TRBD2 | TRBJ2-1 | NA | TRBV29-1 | TGCAGAGCGGCGGGAGGCATTCCATACAATGAGCAGTTCTTC | CRAAGGIPYNEQFF
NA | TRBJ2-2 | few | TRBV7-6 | TGTGCCAGCAGCTTAGCTGGCAGGGGGAACACCGGGGAGCTGTTTTTT | CASSLAGRGNTGELFF
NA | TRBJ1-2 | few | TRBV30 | TGTGCCTGGAGTAAGTGGGCGGACTATGGCTACACCTTC | CAWSKWADYGYTF
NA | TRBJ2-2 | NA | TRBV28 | TGTGCCATCAAGGGGCCAGCCGCGAACACCGGGGAGCTGTTTTTT | CAIKGPAANTGELFF
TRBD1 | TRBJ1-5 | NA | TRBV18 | TGTGCCAGCTCACCACGGGCAGGGGGAAGCAATCAGCCCCAGCATTTT | CASSPRAGGSNQPQHF
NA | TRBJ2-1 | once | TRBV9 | TGTGCCAGCACCCCTTTAGCGCTTAACGGGAATGAGCAGTTCTTC | CASTPLALNGNEQFF
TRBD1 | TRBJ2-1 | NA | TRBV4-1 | TGCGCCAGCAGCCAGGAAACAGGGGACAATGAGCAGTTCTTC | CASSQETGDNEQFF
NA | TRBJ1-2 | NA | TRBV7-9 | TGTGCCAGCAGCTTAGTGGCGCAGGGTGCCCATGGCTACACCTTC | CASSLVAQGAHGYTF
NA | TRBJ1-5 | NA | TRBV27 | TGTGCCAGCAGTTTATTGGGTAAGAATCAGCCCCAGCATTTT | CASSLLGKNQPQHF
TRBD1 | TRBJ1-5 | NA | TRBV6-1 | TGTGCCAGTGACCGGGACAGGGTCTATCAGCCCCAGCATTTT | CASDRDRVYQPQHF
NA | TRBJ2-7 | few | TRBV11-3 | TGTGCCAGCAGCCTAGCCGGGGAGCAGTACTTC | CASSLAGEQYF
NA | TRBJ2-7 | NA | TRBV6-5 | TGTGCCAGCAGCCGAGGACAGCCCTACGAGCAGTACTTC | CASSRGQPYEQYF
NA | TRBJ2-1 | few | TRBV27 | TGTGCCAGCAGTTTAAACCGGGCAGCGGCATCCTACAATGAGCAGTTCTTC | CASSLNRAAASYNEQFF
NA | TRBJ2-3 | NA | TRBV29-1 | TGCAGCGTAGCAGATGAGACGAGGGATACGCAGTATTTT | CSVADETRDTQYF
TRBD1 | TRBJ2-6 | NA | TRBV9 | TGTGCCAGCAGCCGGACAGGGGCGGGTGGGGCCAACGTCCTGACTTTC | CASSRTGAGGANVLTF
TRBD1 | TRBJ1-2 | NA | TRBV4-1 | TGCGCCAGCAGCCGGACGGACAGGGAAGGGGATGGCTACACCTTC | CASSRTDREGDGYTF
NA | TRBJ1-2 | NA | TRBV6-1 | TGTGCCAGCAGGGAAACAGCAAACTATGGCTACACCTTC | CASRETANYGYTF
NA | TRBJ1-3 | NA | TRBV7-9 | TGTGCCAGCAGCCTACAGGGAAACACCATATATTTT | CASSLQGNTIYF
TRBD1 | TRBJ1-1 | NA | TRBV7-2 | TGTGCCAGCAGCAAAGTTACAGGGGGGGGCACTGAAGCTTTCTTT | CASSKVTGGGTEAFF
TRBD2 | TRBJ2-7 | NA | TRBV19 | TGTGCCAGTAGTAGAAGGACTAGCGGGAGTTACGAGCAGTACTTC | CASSRRTSGSYEQYF
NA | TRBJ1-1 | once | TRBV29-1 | TGCAGCGCAACGACTTCTGGGGGAGTAGAAGCTTTCTTT | CSATTSGGVEAFF
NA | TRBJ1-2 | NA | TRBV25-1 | TGTGCCAGCAGTGACCCGACCGTGACAGACGGCTATGGCTACACCTTC | CASSDPTVTDGYGYTF
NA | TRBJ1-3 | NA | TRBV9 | TGTGCCAGCAGCGTATCCGGGACATCTGGAAACACCATATATTTT | CASSVSGTSGNTIYF
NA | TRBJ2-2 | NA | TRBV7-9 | TGTGCCAGCAGCTTTTCGGCGTTGCGGTCCGAGTCCACCGGGGAGCTGTTTTTT | CASSFSALRSESTGELFF
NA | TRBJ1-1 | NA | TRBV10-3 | TGTGCCATCAAAACAGGGCCCTCGAACACTGAAGCTTTCTTT | CAIKTGPSNTEAFF
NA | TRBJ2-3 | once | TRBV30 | TGTGCCTGGAGTTTGGGGAGAGGGGTCACAGATACGCAGTATTTT | CAWSLGRGVTDTQYF
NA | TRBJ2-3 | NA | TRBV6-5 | TGTGCCAGCAGACCCTACTTGGGCACAGATACGCAGTATTTT | CASRPYLGTDTQYF
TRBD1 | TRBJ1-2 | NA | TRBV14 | TGTGCCAGCAGCTCGGGACAGAACTATGGCTACACCTTC | CASSSGQNYGYTF
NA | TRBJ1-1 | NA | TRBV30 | TGTGCCTGCAAGTCCGTTACCCAGAACACTGAAGCTTTCTTT | CACKSVTQNTEAFF
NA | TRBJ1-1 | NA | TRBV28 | TGTGCCAGCAGCTCGAACACTGAAGCTTTCTTT | CASSSNTEAFF
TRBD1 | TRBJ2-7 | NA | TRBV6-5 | TGTGCCAGCAGTTACTCTCTTACAGGGGGCTACGAGCAGTACTTC | CASSYSLTGGYEQYF
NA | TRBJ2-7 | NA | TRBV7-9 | TGTGCCAGCAGCTTAGGCTCGCAGGGTATCTACGAGCAGTACTTC | CASSLGSQGIYEQYF
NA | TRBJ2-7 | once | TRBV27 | TGTGCCAGCAGTTCGCACCGGAGCTCCTACGAGCAGTACTTC | CASSSHRSSYEQYF
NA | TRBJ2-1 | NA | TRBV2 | TGTGCCAGCACCGCCGGGACGGAGGCTTTTCAGTTCTTC | CASTAGTEAFQFF
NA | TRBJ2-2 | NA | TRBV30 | TGTGCCTGGAGTCCTGACATCACCGGGGAGCTGTTTTTT | CAWSPDITGELFF
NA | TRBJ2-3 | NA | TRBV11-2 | TGTGCCAGCAGCTTAATGGAAAGCACAGATACGCAGTATTTT | CASSLMESTDTQYF